What follows is one T cell receptor beta chain and its context. The target antigen is unknown. Mismatch with germline at one junction end may stem from a read error. The tissue used was unsorted bulk material of roughly 17-34 mg. RNA and DNA were co-extracted from it with the AllPrep DNA/RNA mini kit. The data were taken from a study of tumor-infiltrating lymphocytes in primary liver carcinoma. Background on the study: The cohort included men and women aged 30 to 69 years. Study-level points and caveats: Between tumor regions, pairs overlapped more than tumor-adjacent and tumor-blood pairs did. Compared with blood, tumor repertoires held significantly more in their top 250 clones.

CDR3 size: 17 residues. Germline values: CDR1 SGHNT, CDR2 YENEEA. TCR beta cDNA was made from 500 ng total RNA with a constant-region primer. TCR beta libraries came from three nested multiplex PCR rounds using slightly modified ARM-PCR. TRBV1-TRBV30 forward primers paired with a C-beta reverse primer were used in the first two PCR rounds, which ran approximately 10 cycles each. TCRdb processed the multiplex PCR reads anew with MiXCR; each CDR3 protein has one entry. The data show about 120,000 distinct CDR3 sequences, 65% to 75% seen once. The chain combines TRBV11-3 with TRBJ2-1; the match to TRBD2 covers 13 bases. Input material: tumor-adjacent normal liver tissue. This sequence originates from a woman in her fifties or sixties with primary liver carcinoma and hepatitis B virus infection. Written as DNA, the CDR3 is TGTGCCAGCAGTCCGAGACTACTAGCGGGAGGGTACAATGAACAGTTGTTC. This translates into CASSPRLLAGGYNEQLF.